The 7 T cell receptor beta chains below all came from one sample that was sequenced in a study of CD8 T cells in Susac syndrome. RNA was extracted with the RNeasy kit, and a quantity of roughly 0.5 to 1 ug was reverse transcribed using random hexamers. TCRdb ran MiXCR on the immunoSEQ multiplex PCR reads and lists one entry per CDR3 protein. The profile shows about 250,000 distinct CDR3 sequences, about 94% of them singletons. Specimen: CD4+ T cells from PBMCs. These TCRs come from a human donor with multiple sclerosis.

V usage is TRBV30 and J usage is TRBJ1-4; TRBD1 matches 7 bases. Losses at the gene ends were 0 bases for V and 5 bases for J; bases not matched to a gene: 6. The CDR3 sequence is 15 residues long. From germline, CDR1 is GTSNPN and CDR2 SVGIG (reference sequence). CDR3 DNA: TGTGCCTGGAGTGTACTTTCGGGACAGAATGAAAAACTGTTTTTT. This encodes CAWSVLSGQNEKLFF.

The rearrangement joins TRBV20-1 to TRBJ1-5; D remains unclear. V dropped 6 bases and J dropped 0 bases, with 12 bases sitting between them. Germline CDR1 is DFQATT and CDR2 is SNEGSKA (reference sequence). The CDR3 covers 14 residues. The CDR3 region is CSAKLVASNQPQHF. CDR3 coding DNA: TGCAGTGCCAAGCTGGTGGCTAGCAATCAGCCCCAGCATTTT.

The chain combines TRBV29-1 with TRBJ2-1; TRBD2 matches 10 bases. J was trimmed by 1 base and V by 6 bases; bases with no gene match: 18. Germline-derived CDR1 and CDR2 are SQVTM and ANQGSEA. This CDR3 is built from 19 residues. The CDR3 sequence is CSVNGELAGVQRSYNEQFF. The CDR3 bases are TGCAGCGTGAATGGGGAGCTAGCGGGAGTTCAGAGATCCTACAATGAGCAGTTCTTC.

This clonotype appeared a single time. The rearrangement joins TRBV7-2 to TRBJ2-3; no definite D call. The V gene lost 6 bases and the J gene lost 2 bases, with 15 bases spanning the gap. Germline V CDR1 and CDR2: SGHTA, FQGNSA. This CDR3 has 15 residues. CDR3 in amino acids: CASRVIRPITDTQYF. For the CDR3, the DNA is TGTGCCAGCAGGGTGATTCGACCTATCACAGATACGCAGTATTTT.

This chain uses TRBV29-1 with TRBJ1-1; no clear D gene. V was clipped by 3 bases and J by 5 bases, with 16 bases between them. The CDR3 is made up of 14 amino acids. In germline, CDR1 is SQVTM, CDR2 ANQGSEA. This CDR3 is CSVDQTTGWTEAFF. In nucleotides, the CDR3 is TGCAGCGTTGACCAGACGACGGGGTGGACTGAAGCTTTCTTT.

The V and J genes are TRBV3-1 and TRBJ2-5, with D unclear. The CDR3 totals 15 residues. V was clipped by 2 bases and J by 5 bases, with 15 bases between them. Germline values: CDR1 LGHDT, CDR2 YNNKEL (reference sequence). The CDR3 spells CASSQMIGVRETQYF. CDR3 in DNA: TGTGCCAGCAGCCAAATGATTGGGGTGCGGGAGACCCAGTACTTC.

The table lists this clonotype with a count of one. The chain uses TRBV30 and TRBJ1-2; D is ambiguous. This CDR3 comprises 13 residues. V was trimmed by 8 bases and J by 0 bases, leaving 13 bases between them. In germline, CDR1 is GTSNPN, CDR2 SVGIG (reference sequence). This CDR3 is CAGQVPANYGYTF. CDR3 coding DNA: TGTGCCGGTCAGGTGCCTGCTAACTATGGCTACACCTTC. The variable domain in full, with the rest retrieved from reference TRBV30 and TRBJ1-2, is SQTIHQWPATLVQPVGSPLSLECTVEGTSNPNLYWYRQAAGRGLQLLFYSVGIGQISSEVPQNLSASRPQDRQFILSSKKLLLSDSGFYLCAGQVPANYGYTFGSGTRLTVV.